The clone carrying this TCR beta chain was picked up one time. The antigen is undetermined. The data are from a study of cytomegalovirus exposure and HLA in healthy donors. Across the study: Ancestry clustering placed roughly four fifths of around 400 genotyped donors in the Caucasian-associated cluster. Study-level points and caveats: With high specificity and sensitivity, the classifier reportedly diagnosed cytomegalovirus status.

The PCR employed 60 Vbeta primers together with 13 Jbeta primers. TCRdb's table, derived via immunoSEQ multiplex PCR, lists solely in-frame clones and lacks some. The sample contains fewer than 150,000 clones, around 73% of which appear only once. The CDR3 is 14 residues long. Germline V CDR1 and CDR2: MDHEN, SYDVKM. Trimming shortened V by 3 bases and J by 5 bases, and 10 bases separated the two germline ends. Specimen: PBMCs. The rearrangement uses TRBV28 and TRBJ1-4; unclear D gene. The origin of this receptor is a woman aged 40 to 50 in good health and CMV-seropositive. The CDR3 reads CASSFPGKNEKLFF. The CDR3 nucleotides read TGTGCCAGCAGTTTTCCCGGGAAGAATGAAAAACTGTTTTTT.